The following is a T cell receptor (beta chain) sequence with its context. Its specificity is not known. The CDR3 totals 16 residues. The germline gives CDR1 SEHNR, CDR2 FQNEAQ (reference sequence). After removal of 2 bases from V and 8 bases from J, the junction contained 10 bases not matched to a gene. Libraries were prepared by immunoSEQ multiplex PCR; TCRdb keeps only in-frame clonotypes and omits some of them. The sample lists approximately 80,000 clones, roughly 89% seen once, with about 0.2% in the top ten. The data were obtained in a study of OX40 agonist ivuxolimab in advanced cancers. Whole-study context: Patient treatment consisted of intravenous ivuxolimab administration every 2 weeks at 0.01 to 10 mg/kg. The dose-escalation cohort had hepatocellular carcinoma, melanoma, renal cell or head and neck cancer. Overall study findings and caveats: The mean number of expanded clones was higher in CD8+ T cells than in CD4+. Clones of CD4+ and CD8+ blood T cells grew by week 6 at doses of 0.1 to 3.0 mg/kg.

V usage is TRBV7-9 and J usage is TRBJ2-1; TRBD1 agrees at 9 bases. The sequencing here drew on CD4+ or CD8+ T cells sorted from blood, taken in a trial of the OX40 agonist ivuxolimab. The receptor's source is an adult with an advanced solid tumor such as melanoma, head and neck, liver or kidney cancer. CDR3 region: CASSLMGTGSLHEQFF. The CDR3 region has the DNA TGTGCCAGCAGCTTAATGGGGACAGGGTCCCTCCATGAGCAGTTCTTC.